These 19 T cell receptor beta chains were sequenced from one sample in a study of blood T cell repertoires in COVID-19. The protocol was immunoSEQ multiplex PCR, while the TCRdb copy is restricted to in-frame clones and leaves out a portion. The table shows 200,000 to 250,000 clones, with 65% to 85% occurring only once. Sequenced material: PBMCs or T cells enriched from blood (not recorded which). These receptors were taken from a woman aged 55-75 years who had recovered from COVID-19.

This chain joins TRBV4-3 and TRBJ2-1, with D unresolved. The V and J ends lost 3 bases and 0 bases respectively, with 3 bases between them. The germline V gene encodes CDR1 LGHNA and CDR2 YSLEER. The CDR3 spans 13 residues. The CDR3: CASSQSSYNEQFF. CDR3 nucleotides: TGCGCCAGCAGCCAGAGCTCCTACAATGAGCAGTTCTTC.

The J gene is TRBJ1-6, the V gene TRBV6-4, with TRBD1 as a possible D gene (6 bases). The CDR3 is made up of 15 amino acids. Germline lookup yields CDR1 MRHNA and CDR2 SNTAGT. V dropped 3 bases and J dropped 10 bases, with 16 bases sitting between them. The CDR3 loop is CASSESGDTGSPLHF. Written as DNA, the CDR3 is TGTGCCAGCAGTGAGAGTGGGGACACGGGCTCACCCCTCCACTTT.

V and J are TRBV7-2 and TRBJ2-2, with a possible D match to TRBD1 (6 bases). The CDR3 is 16 residues long. Trimming took off 5 bases at V and 0 bases at J, with 13 bases between the two ends. Germline V lookup: CDR1 SGHTA, CDR2 FQGNSA. CDR3 loop: CASSPRGPTNTGELFF. The CDR3 coding sequence is TGTGCCAGCAGCCCCAGGGGACCCACGAACACCGGGGAGCTGTTTTTT.

V usage is TRBV5-3 and J usage is TRBJ1-3; TRBD1 matches at 12 bases. Being an ORF, TRBV5-3 has a function that is uncertain. This CDR3 spans 22 amino acids. V lost 3 bases and J lost 0; bases outside the gene matches: 19. This chain's CDR3 is CARSSRAQGQGASASSGNTIYF. CDR3 in DNA: TGTGCCAGAAGCTCACGCGCCCAGGGACAGGGGGCATCGGCATCCTCTGGAAACACCATATATTTT.

This chain uses TRBV10-3 with TRBJ1-3, with a possible D match to TRBD1 (5 bases). The CDR3 consists of 12 residues. V gave up 4 bases and J gave up 4 bases, with 5 bases separating them. Germline values: CDR1 ENHRY, CDR2 SYGVKD. The CDR3 nucleotides read TGTGCCATCAGTGGGACAGGAAACACCATATATTTT. Its protein product is CAISGTGNTIYF.

The rearrangement links TRBV19 to TRBJ1-6, with TRBD1 matching over 7 bases. CDR1 is LNHDA and CDR2 is SQIVND in the germline V gene (reference sequence). Unmatched junction bases numbered 6, after V lost 6 bases and J lost 7 bases. CDR3 size: 14 residues. The CDR3 protein is CASRSGTANSPLHF. Written as DNA, the CDR3 is TGTGCCAGTAGATCCGGGACAGCCAATTCACCCCTCCACTTT.

The chain is built from TRBV6-6 and TRBJ1-2; a possible D gene is TRBD1 (6 bases). V lost 5 bases to trimming and J lost 6 bases, with 13 bases between them. The CDR3 extends over 13 amino acids. CDR1 is MNHNY, CDR2 SVGAGI, per germline (reference sequence). The CDR3 DNA reads as TGTGCCAGCAGTCCTCGGGGGGGGCATGGCTACACCTTC. This translates into CASSPRGGHGYTF.

This chain links TRBV28 with TRBJ1-5; 9 bases align to TRBD1. J lost 1 base, V lost 7 bases, and 8 bases had no gene match. This CDR3 has 16 amino acids. Looked up from germline, CDR1 is MDHEN and CDR2 is SYDVKM. The chain's CDR3 is CASITGQGISNQPQHF. The CDR3 coding sequence is TGTGCCAGCATCACCGGACAGGGGATAAGCAATCAGCCCCAGCATTTT.

This chain links TRBV5-1 with TRBJ2-5; 7 bases align to TRBD2. There are 15 residues in the CDR3. J gave up 4 bases and V 1 base, and 7 bases lay outside the gene matches. Germline V gene sequence: CDR1 SGHRS, CDR2 YFSETQ. The CDR3 coding sequence is TGCGCCAGCAGCTTGCTAGCGGACCTAGGAGAGACCCAGTACTTC. Amino acid sequence: CASSLLADLGETQYF.

V gene TRBV19 combines with J gene TRBJ2-1; 8 bases agree with TRBD1. The CDR3 totals 17 residues. CDR1 is LNHDA, CDR2 SQIVND, per germline (reference sequence). J gave up 6 bases and V 1 base, and 11 bases lay outside the gene matches. CDR3 DNA: TGTGCCAGTAGTATAGGTTTTGGAGACAGGGGCTCCAATGAGCAGTTCTTC. Translated: CASSIGFGDRGSNEQFF.

This clone came up many times. The chain uses TRBV30 and TRBJ1-6, with D unclear. V lost 0 bases, J lost 7 bases, and 7 bases lay in between. This CDR3 comprises 13 residues. CDR1 and CDR2 from the germline V gene are GTSNPN and SVGIG (reference sequence). CDR3 protein: CAWSVQNNSPLHF. The DNA of the CDR3 is TGTGCCTGGAGTGTTCAGAACAATTCACCCCTCCACTTT.

The chain has TRBV5-1 and TRBJ1-2; D is unclear. CDR3 length equals 15 residues. Germline assignment: CDR1 SGHRS and CDR2 YFSETQ. The V and J ends lost 0 bases and 8 bases respectively, with 17 bases between them. CDR3 nucleotides: TGCGCCAGCAGCTTGGAACCTTCGAGGGCTAACGGCTACACCTTC. Its protein product is CASSLEPSRANGYTF. The full variable domain, rest sourced from reference TRBV5-1 and TRBJ1-2, is KAGVTQTPRYLIKTRGQQVTLSCSPISGHRSVSWYQQTPGQGLQFLFEYFSETQRNKGNFPGRFSGRQFSNSRSEMNVSTLELGDSALYLCASSLEPSRANGYTFGSGTRLTVV.

The gene calls are TRBV7-8 and TRBJ2-1; TRBD2 matches 15 bases. This CDR3 has 20 residues. CDR1 and CDR2 from the germline V gene are SGHVS and FQNEAQ. V dropped 5 bases and J dropped 2; count of bases not matched to a gene: 13. CDR3 amino acids: CASSPTLGLAGGSAYNEQFF. The CDR3 region has the DNA TGTGCCAGCAGCCCCACTTTGGGACTAGCGGGAGGATCTGCCTACAATGAGCAGTTCTTC.

The chain combines TRBV7-7 with TRBJ1-3, with a possible D match to TRBD1 (6 bases). Trimming left V 5 bases short and J 2 bases short, with 10 bases between. The CDR3 consists of 14 residues. Germline CDR1 and CDR2: SSHAT and FNYEAQ (reference sequence). The chain's CDR3 is CASSGSGAGNTIYF. CDR3 DNA: TGTGCCAGCAGCGGATCAGGGGCTGGAAACACCATATATTTT.

The V and J genes are TRBV20-1 and TRBJ1-4; D gene uncertain. V shed 5 bases and J shed 8 bases, with 9 bases lying between them. The length of the CDR3 is 11 residues. CDR1 and CDR2 (germline): DFQATT, SNEGSKA (reference sequence). Here the CDR3 DNA reads TGCAGTGCTCTACGGCGGGAAAAACTGTTTTTT. This codes for CSALRREKLFF.

The table lists this clone with a count of one. This chain uses TRBV6-5 with TRBJ2-1; no clear D gene. V was shortened by 7 bases and J by 0 bases, with 10 bases between the two germline ends. Germline V gene data show CDR1 as MNHEY and CDR2 as SVGAGI. CDR3 length: 14 residues. This chain's CDR3 is CASTARSSYNEQFF. CDR3 nucleotide sequence: TGTGCCAGCACAGCGAGGAGCTCCTACAATGAGCAGTTCTTC.

J is TRBJ1-2 and V is TRBV27, with 10 nucleotides matching TRBD1. Germline lookup yields CDR1 MNHEY and CDR2 SMNVEV (reference sequence). J gave up 7 bases and V 6 bases, and 5 bases lay outside the gene matches. The CDR3 totals 13 residues. CDR3 in DNA: TGTGCCAGCAGACACGGGGACAGGGGTGGCTACACCTTC. Protein product: CASRHGDRGGYTF.

This clone was observed once. The V gene is TRBV7-9, the J gene TRBJ1-2; D is uncertain. V lost 10 bases and J 4 bases, leaving 31 bases between the germline ends. Germline V CDR1 and CDR2: SEHNR, FQNEAQ (reference sequence). The CDR3 runs to 18 residues. CDR3 nucleotides: TGTGCCATTGAAGTTAGGGAGCCGGTGAATATCGGTCTCTATGGCTACACCTTC. This translates into CAIEVREPVNIGLYGYTF.

This chain connects TRBV5-1 to TRBJ2-2, with a weak D call TRBD1 (7 bases). Germline V CDR1 and CDR2: SGHRS, YFSETQ. The CDR3 is 15 residues long. Trimming removed 3 bases from V and 4 bases from J, with 13 bases in between. Here the CDR3 reads CASSSQGRGTGELFF. The CDR3 coding sequence is TGCGCCAGCAGCTCACAGGGGCGGGGCACCGGGGAGCTGTTTTTT.